Detailed here is one T cell receptor beta chain. Its target antigen remains unknown. Base qualities are missing; no much larger clone stands one base away. This record comes from a study of graft-versus-host responses after intestinal transplantation listed by TCRdb under 2021. Background for the entire study: Multivisceral, liver-intestinal, or isolated intestinal transplants were received by the recipients. Anti-thymocyte globulin induction was given to all recipients, followed by maintenance tacrolimus and steroids for around three years. Graft-versus-host and host-versus-graft alloreactive T cell clones were tracked in the graft, circulation and bone marrow after intestinal transplantation using bulk TCR-beta CDR3 sequencing. To identify alloreactive clones, pre-transplant mixed lymphocyte reaction products were sequenced and then compared with unstimulated pre-transplant donor and recipient T cells. A cohort of 24 intestinal transplant recipients, including one retransplant, was enrolled, and 3 patients lacking pretransplant specimens were excluded. A peak of at least 4% donor T cells among recipient peripheral blood mononuclear cells was the definition used for donor T cell macrochimerism. Rather than being sequenced by the commercial service, samples from three later patients were sequenced in-house on an Illumina MiSeq and processed with MiXCR. The study at large found these results: Early after transplant, peak levels of circulating GvH clones were found to be associated with declines in HvG clones. Conclusions were limited by the relatively low number and heterogeneity of intestinal transplant patients. In the allografts of patients with donor T cell macrochimerism, GvH to HvG T cell clonal ratios were high. GvH clones were detected in recipient bone marrow, and some of these GvH clones were observed earlier in ileal mucosa or blood, consistent with an intestinal mucosal origin.

The time point label corresponds to: cells obtained before transplantation from donor or recipient. CD3+CD4+ and CD3+CD8+ populations were FACS-sorted from unstimulated pre-transplant donor and recipient cells taken from spleen or lymph nodes. Looking up the germline V gene yields CDR1 SGHRS and CDR2 YFSETQ. V is reduced by 4 bases and J by 13 bases, leaving a spacing of 18 bases between them. The CDR3 numbers 13 residues from cysteine through phenylalanine. CDR3 DNA is the only sequence kept; it has 39 bases, read in frame from the first base. The library was built by means of the immunoSEQ multiplex PCR assay. For most patients, genomic DNA was isolated using the Qiagen DNeasy Blood and Tissue Kit and was shipped frozen to Adaptive Biotechnologies for TCR sequencing. For most patients, high-throughput TCR-beta CDR3 sequencing of genomic DNA was performed by Adaptive Biotechnologies. Per the authors' processing: Adaptive's ImmunoSEQ software was the source of the TCR sequencing data for about 17 patients, while three other patients were processed with MiXCR and VDJtools. To correct CD4 versus CD8 sorting errors, any sequence found in both subsets at a frequency ratio below 5:1 was removed. CDR3 nucleotide sequences shared between donor and recipient were removed because their origin could not be assigned. At least 2-fold expansion over unstimulated cells and a minimum CFSE-low frequency of 0.002% (template counts) or 0.001% (read counts) were required for clones to be classified as alloreactive. A clone was considered mappable if detected in the sequenced pre-transplant spleen, lymph node, or MLR CFSE-low populations of the donor or recipient. Cumulative frequency of alloreactive clones was calculated as a percentage of all sequences weighted by copy number. Held by TCRdb, this immuneACCESS table contains in-frame sequences only and omits some clones. Under half of the omission traces to an unresolved V gene where checked; the cause of the rest is unknown. The DNA gave D and trimming, while V, J and clone size come from that table. The sample table records about 88,000 clones; 75% to 90% of these occur just once. The top ten constitute nearly 0.11% of the sample.

Rearrangement joined TRBV5-1 to TRBJ2-4; TRBD2 is a possible D gene, resting on 7 matching bases. Sequences were derived from unstimulated CD4+ T cells sorted from spleen or lymph node cells, sampled before intestinal transplant. This TCR came from a human donor who received an intestinal transplant. For the CDR3, the sequence is CASSAGAGLEQYF. The bases read TGCGCCAGCAGCGCGGGGGCGGGGCTGGAACAGTACTTC.